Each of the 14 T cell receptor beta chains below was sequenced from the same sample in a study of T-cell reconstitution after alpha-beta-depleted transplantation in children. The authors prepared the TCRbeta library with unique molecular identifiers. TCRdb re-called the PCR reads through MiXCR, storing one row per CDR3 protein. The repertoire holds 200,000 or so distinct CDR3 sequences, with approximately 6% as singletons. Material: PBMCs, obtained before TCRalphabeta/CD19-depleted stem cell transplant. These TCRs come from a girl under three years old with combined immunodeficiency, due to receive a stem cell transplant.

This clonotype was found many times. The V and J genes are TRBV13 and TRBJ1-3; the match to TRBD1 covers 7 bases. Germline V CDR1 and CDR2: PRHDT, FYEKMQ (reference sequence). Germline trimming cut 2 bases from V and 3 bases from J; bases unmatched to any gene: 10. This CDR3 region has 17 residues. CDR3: CASSLPSGGSSGNTIYF. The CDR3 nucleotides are TGTGCCAGCAGCTTACCGTCAGGGGGAAGTAGTGGAAACACCATATATTTT.

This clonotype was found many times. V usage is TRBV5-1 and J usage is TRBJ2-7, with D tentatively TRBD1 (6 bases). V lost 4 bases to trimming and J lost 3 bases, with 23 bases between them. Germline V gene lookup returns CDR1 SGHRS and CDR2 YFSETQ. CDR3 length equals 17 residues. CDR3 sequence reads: CASSPSLLDSLLYEQYF. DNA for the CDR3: TGCGCCAGCAGCCCGAGCCTTTTGGACAGCCTACTCTACGAGCAGTACTTC.

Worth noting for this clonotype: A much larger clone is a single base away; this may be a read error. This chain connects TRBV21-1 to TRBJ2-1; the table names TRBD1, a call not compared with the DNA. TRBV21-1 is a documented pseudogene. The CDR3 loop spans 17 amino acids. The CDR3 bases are TGTGCCAGCAGCACCCAATACCGGGACAGGGACTGCAATGAGCAGTTCTTC. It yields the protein CASSTQYRDRDCNEQFF.

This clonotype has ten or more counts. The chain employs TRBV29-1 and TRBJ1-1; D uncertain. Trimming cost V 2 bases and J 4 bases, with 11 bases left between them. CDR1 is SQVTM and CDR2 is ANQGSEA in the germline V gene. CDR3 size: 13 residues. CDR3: CSVEIDKRTEAFF. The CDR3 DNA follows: TGCAGCGTTGAAATCGACAAACGCACTGAAGCTTTCTTT.

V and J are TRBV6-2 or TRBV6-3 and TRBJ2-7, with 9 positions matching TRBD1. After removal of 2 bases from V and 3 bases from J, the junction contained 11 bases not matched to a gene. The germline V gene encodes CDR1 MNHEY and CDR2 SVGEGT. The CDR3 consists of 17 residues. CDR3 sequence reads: CASSYRGQGNLLYEQYF. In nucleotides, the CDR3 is TGTGCCAGCAGTTACCGGGGACAGGGAAATCTCCTCTACGAGCAGTACTTC.

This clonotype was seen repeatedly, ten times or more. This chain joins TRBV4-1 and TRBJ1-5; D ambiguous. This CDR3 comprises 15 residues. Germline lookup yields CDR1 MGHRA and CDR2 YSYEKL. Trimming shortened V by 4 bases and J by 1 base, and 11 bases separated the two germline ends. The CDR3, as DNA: TGCGCCAGCAGCCCGGGCCTATGGAGCAATCAGCCCCAGCATTTT. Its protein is CASSPGLWSNQPQHF.

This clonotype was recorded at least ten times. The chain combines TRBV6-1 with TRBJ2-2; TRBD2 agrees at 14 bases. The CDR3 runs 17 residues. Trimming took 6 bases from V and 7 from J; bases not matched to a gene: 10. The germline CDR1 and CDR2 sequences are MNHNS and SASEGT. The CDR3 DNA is TGTGCCAGCAGCCGTCCCGGGACTAGCGGGAGAGGCGGGGAGCTGTTTTTT. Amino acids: CASSRPGTSGRGGELFF.

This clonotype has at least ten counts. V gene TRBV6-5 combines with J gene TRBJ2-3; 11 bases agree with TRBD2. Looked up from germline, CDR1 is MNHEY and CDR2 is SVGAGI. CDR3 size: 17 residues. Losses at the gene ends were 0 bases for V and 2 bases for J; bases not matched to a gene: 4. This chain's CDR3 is CASSYSRLAGTTDTQYF. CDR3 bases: TGTGCCAGCAGTTACTCGCGACTAGCGGGGACCACAGATACGCAGTATTTT.

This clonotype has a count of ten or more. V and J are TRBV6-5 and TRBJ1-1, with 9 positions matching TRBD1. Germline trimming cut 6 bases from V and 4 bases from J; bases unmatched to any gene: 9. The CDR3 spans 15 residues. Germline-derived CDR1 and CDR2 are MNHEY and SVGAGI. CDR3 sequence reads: CASSKQGQGTTEAFF. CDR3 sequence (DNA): TGTGCCAGCAGCAAGCAGGGACAGGGTACCACTGAAGCTTTCTTT.

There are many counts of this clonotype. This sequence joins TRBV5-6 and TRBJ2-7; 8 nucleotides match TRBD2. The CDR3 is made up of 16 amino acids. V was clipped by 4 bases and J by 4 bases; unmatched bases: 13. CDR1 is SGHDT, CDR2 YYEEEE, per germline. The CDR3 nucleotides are TGTGCCAGCAGCCATTTCGGACTAGCCTTCACTTACGAGCAGTACTTC. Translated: CASSHFGLAFTYEQYF.

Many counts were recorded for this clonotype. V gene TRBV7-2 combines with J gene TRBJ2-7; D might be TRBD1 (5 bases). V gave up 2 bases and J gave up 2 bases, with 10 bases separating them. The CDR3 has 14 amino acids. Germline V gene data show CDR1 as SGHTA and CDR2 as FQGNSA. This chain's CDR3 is CASSLLSRAYEQYF. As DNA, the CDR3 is TGTGCCAGCAGCTTATTGTCCAGGGCCTACGAGCAGTACTTC.

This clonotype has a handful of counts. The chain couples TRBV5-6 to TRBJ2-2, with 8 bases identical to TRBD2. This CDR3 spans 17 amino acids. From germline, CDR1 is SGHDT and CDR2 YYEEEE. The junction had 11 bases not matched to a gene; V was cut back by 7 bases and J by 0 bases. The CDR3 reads CASQIPSSGSNTGELFF. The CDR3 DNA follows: TGTGCCAGCCAAATTCCCTCTAGCGGGTCGAACACCGGGGAGCTGTTTTTT.

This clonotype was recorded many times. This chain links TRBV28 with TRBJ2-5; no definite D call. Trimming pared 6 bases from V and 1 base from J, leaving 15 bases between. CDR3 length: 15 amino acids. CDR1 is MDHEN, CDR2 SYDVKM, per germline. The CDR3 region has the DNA TGTGCCAGCAGCCCTTTTAGGAACCTCCAAGAGACCCAGTACTTC. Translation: CASSPFRNLQETQYF.

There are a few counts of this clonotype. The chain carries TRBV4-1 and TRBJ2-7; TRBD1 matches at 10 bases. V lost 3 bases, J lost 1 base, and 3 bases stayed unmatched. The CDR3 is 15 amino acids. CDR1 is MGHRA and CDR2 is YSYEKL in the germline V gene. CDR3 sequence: CASSHRDRGSYEQYF. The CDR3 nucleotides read TGCGCCAGCAGCCACCGGGACAGGGGTTCCTACGAGCAGTACTTC.